These 29 T cell receptor beta chains came from one sample sequenced in a study of blood T cell repertoires in COVID-19. The protocol was immunoSEQ multiplex PCR, while the TCRdb copy is restricted to in-frame clones and leaves out a portion. Among about 300,000 clones listed, 75% to 90% were seen once. The sequencing input was PBMCs or T cells enriched from blood (not recorded which). The source of these receptors is a man aged 25 to 40 who had recovered from COVID-19.

V and J are TRBV12-5 and TRBJ2-7; 7 nucleotides match TRBD1. CDR3 length equals 13 residues. After removal of 5 bases from V and 1 base from J, the junction contained 2 bases not matched to a gene. Germline V gene lookup returns CDR1 LGHNT and CDR2 FRNRAP. The CDR3 region is CASGRTGSYEQYF. The DNA for the CDR3 is TGTGCTAGTGGTCGGACAGGTTCCTACGAGCAGTACTTC.

V and J are TRBV7-2 and TRBJ2-5; 13 bases agree with TRBD2. The trim removed 5 bases at V and 3 bases at J, leaving 3 bases unmatched. CDR3 length: 15 residues. CDR1 and CDR2 (germline): SGHTA, FQGNSA. The CDR3 reads CASSPTSGGEETQYF. The CDR3 region has the DNA TGTGCCAGCAGCCCTACTAGCGGGGGGGAAGAGACCCAGTACTTC.

The chain employs TRBV5-1 and TRBJ2-2; 7 nucleotides line up with TRBD1. Germline lookup yields CDR1 SGHRS and CDR2 YFSETQ. Trimming at V came to 2 bases and at J to 0 bases, leaving 1 base not matched to a gene. The CDR3 runs to 15 residues. The CDR3 DNA sequence: TGCGCCAGCAGCTTTCAGGGGGCGAACACCGGGGAGCTGTTTTTT. The encoded protein is CASSFQGANTGELFF.

The J gene is TRBJ2-1, the V gene TRBV7-9; D not certain. Germline CDR1 is SEHNR and CDR2 is FQNEAQ (reference sequence). Trimming left V 3 bases short and J 2 bases short, with 8 bases between. There are 14 residues in the CDR3. CDR3 protein: CASSFLGPYNEQFF. The CDR3 DNA reads as TGTGCCAGCAGCTTCCTTGGGCCCTACAATGAGCAGTTCTTC.

The genes are TRBV5-5 and TRBJ1-4; possibly TRBD1 for D (6 bases). The germline V and J ends were trimmed by 0 bases and 6 bases, with 15 bases remaining between them. Germline assignment: CDR1 SGHKS and CDR2 YYEKEE (reference sequence). The CDR3 contains 16 residues. This CDR3 is CASSLDRGGVDEKLFF. The CDR3 nucleotides read TGTGCCAGCAGCTTGGATAGAGGGGGTGTGGATGAAAAACTGTTTTTT. The full variable domain, rest sourced from reference TRBV5-5 and TRBJ1-4, is DAGVTQSPTHLIKTRGQQVTLRCSPISGHKSVSWYQQVLGQGPQFIFQYYEKEERGRGNFPDRFSARQFPNYSSELNVNALLLGDSALYLCASSLDRGGVDEKLFFGSGTQLSVL.

To note about this clone: This specimen includes other DNA sequences encoding the same CDR3. J is TRBJ2-1 and V is TRBV3-1 (or the pseudogene TRBV3-2); 8 bases line up with TRBD2. Germline V CDR1 and CDR2: LGHDT, YNNKEL (reference sequence). The CDR3 spans 14 residues. The junction had 2 bases not matched to a gene; V was cut back by 4 bases and J by 3 bases. This CDR3 is CASSPSGGYNEQFF. CDR3 bases: TGTGCCAGCAGCCCGAGCGGGGGCTACAATGAGCAGTTCTTC.

V usage is TRBV5-1 and J usage is TRBJ1-1, with 9 bases aligning to TRBD1. Germline trimming cut 4 bases from V and 3 bases from J; bases unmatched to any gene: 7. Looked up from germline, CDR1 is SGHRS and CDR2 is YFSETQ. The CDR3 length is 15 residues. Here the CDR3 reads CASSPSTGGDTEAFF. The CDR3 region has the DNA TGCGCCAGCAGCCCTTCGACAGGGGGAGACACTGAAGCTTTCTTT.

This clone was detected only a few times. The J gene is TRBJ1-2, the V gene TRBV6-5; perhaps TRBD1 as D (6 bases). CDR1 MNHEY and CDR2 SVGAGI come from the germline V gene. The CDR3 is 14 amino acids. Trimming removed 0 bases from V and 7 bases from J, with 12 bases in between. For the CDR3, the DNA is TGTGCCAGCAGTTACTCGATTACAGGGCTTGGCTACACCTTC. Residues: CASSYSITGLGYTF.

The V and J genes are TRBV5-5 and TRBJ2-7, with TRBD2 as a possible D gene (6 bases). This CDR3 comprises 13 residues. The V gene lost 2 bases and the J gene lost 5 bases, with 11 bases spanning the gap. Germline V gene lookup returns CDR1 SGHKS and CDR2 YYEKEE (reference sequence). The CDR3 sequence is CASSFRLGNEQYF. CDR3 bases: TGTGCCAGCAGCTTCAGACTAGGTAACGAGCAGTACTTC.

V gene TRBV5-1 combines with J gene TRBJ1-2; the D gene is possibly TRBD1 (5 bases). The CDR3 consists of 13 residues. Germline V gene data show CDR1 as SGHRS and CDR2 as YFSETQ. V dropped 1 base and J dropped 8 bases, with 12 bases sitting between them. The CDR3: CASSLFEGEGYTF. Here the CDR3 DNA reads TGCGCCAGCAGCTTGTTTGAAGGGGAAGGCTACACCTTC. Full variable domain (missing parts from reference TRBV5-1 and TRBJ1-2): KAGVTQTPRYLIKTRGQQVTLSCSPISGHRSVSWYQQTPGQGLQFLFEYFSETQRNKGNFPGRFSGRQFSNSRSEMNVSTLELGDSALYLCASSLFEGEGYTFGSGTRLTVV.

J is TRBJ1-2 and V is TRBV7-8; D gene unclear. The V gene's germline CDR1 is SGHVS and CDR2 FQNEAQ. V dropped 3 bases and J dropped 2 bases, with 13 bases sitting between them. The length of the CDR3 is 15 residues. For the CDR3, the DNA is TGTGCCAGCAGCTTCCGAATCCGCGGAAACTATGGCTACACCTTC. It encodes CASSFRIRGNYGYTF.

This sequence joins TRBV19 and TRBJ1-1; possible D gene TRBD1, 5 bases. V was shortened by 11 bases and J by 1 base, with 14 bases between the two germline ends. This CDR3 region has 13 residues. Germline lookup yields CDR1 LNHDA and CDR2 SQIVND (reference sequence). The CDR3 is CAGKTDENTEAFF. The CDR3 DNA reads TGTGCCGGAAAGACAGACGAGAACACTGAAGCTTTCTTT. The complete variable domain, with remaining parts taken from reference TRBV19 and TRBJ1-1, reads DGGITQSPKYLFRKEGQNVTLSCEQNLNHDAMYWYRQDPGQGLRLIYYSQIVNDFQKGDIAEGYSVSREKKESFPLTVTSAQKNPTAFYLCAGKTDENTEAFFGQGTRLTVV.

This clone was recorded once. The chain joins TRBV5-1 to TRBJ2-7; TRBD2 is a possible D gene (6 bases). Trimming took off 4 bases at V and 7 bases at J, with 15 bases between the two ends. The CDR3 loop spans 13 amino acids. Germline CDR1 reads SGHRS; CDR2 reads YFSETQ. CDR3 sequence reads: CASSPSGTGEQYF. CDR3 DNA: TGCGCCAGCAGCCCTAGTGGGACTGGGGAGCAGTACTTC.

The chain has TRBV18 and TRBJ1-5; possibly TRBD1 for D (5 bases). The CDR3 length is 13 residues. V shed 6 bases and J shed 4 bases, with 10 bases lying between them. Germline CDR1 and CDR2: KGHSH and LQKENI. The CDR3 DNA follows: TGTGCCAGCTCGCCCGACAGTAATCAGCCCCAGCATTTT. Amino acids: CASSPDSNQPQHF.

This sequence joins TRBV6-4 and TRBJ2-7; D remains unclear. The ends were cut back, 2 bases at V and 0 bases at J, with 14 bases in the middle. In germline, CDR1 is MRHNA, CDR2 SNTAGT. The CDR3 spans 16 residues. The CDR3 spells CASSDPHRSSSYEQYF. The CDR3 DNA reads TGTGCCAGCAGTGACCCTCACCGGAGTAGCTCCTACGAGCAGTACTTC.

J is TRBJ2-5 and V is TRBV6-1; D unclear. With 1 base removed from V and 2 bases from J, the gap between germline ends came to 8 bases. The CDR3 is 14 amino acids. CDR1 MNHNS and CDR2 SASEGT come from the germline V gene. CDR3 nucleotide sequence: TGTGCCAGCAGTGAAGGGGCAGCTCAAGAGACCCAGTACTTC. Translated: CASSEGAAQETQYF.

This sequence joins TRBV6-5 and TRBJ1-6; D possibly corresponds to TRBD1 (5 bases). Germline assignment: CDR1 MNHEY and CDR2 SVGAGI. The V gene lost 6 bases and the J gene lost 7 bases, with 13 bases spanning the gap. CDR3 length: 14 amino acids. The DNA of the CDR3 is TGTGCCAGCAGCAGGGAAGGTATCAATTCACCCCTCCACTTT. Amino acids: CASSREGINSPLHF.

This sequence joins TRBV25-1 and TRBJ2-7; no clear D. In germline, CDR1 is MGHDK, CDR2 SYGVNS. The CDR3 has 13 amino acids. V was clipped by 6 bases and J by 5 bases, with 14 bases between them. Here the CDR3 reads CASRRDTPHEQYF. DNA for the CDR3: TGTGCCAGCAGGAGAGACACTCCCCACGAGCAGTACTTC.

This clone appeared once. J is TRBJ1-6 and V is TRBV25-1; D gene ambiguous. Deletions cut 2 bases from V and 0 bases from J, with 8 bases between. The CDR3 is 16 residues long. Germline V CDR1 and CDR2: MGHDK, SYGVNS. Here the CDR3 reads CASSEMGSSYNSPLHF. DNA of the CDR3: TGTGCCAGCAGTGAAATGGGGAGCTCCTATAATTCACCCCTCCACTTT.

The chain has TRBV29-1 and TRBJ1-1, with D uncertain. Trimming shortened V by 6 bases and J by 6 bases, and 14 bases separated the two germline ends. The length of the CDR3 is 12 residues. The germline gives CDR1 SQVTM, CDR2 ANQGSEA. The CDR3 is CSVGGLRPEAFF. Written as DNA, the CDR3 is TGCAGCGTAGGCGGCCTAAGGCCTGAAGCTTTCTTT.

This clone has more than one count but fewer than ten. The chain carries TRBV29-1 and TRBJ1-1; TRBD1 is a possible D gene (6 bases). The CDR3 contains 12 residues. Deletions cut 5 bases from V and 6 bases from J, with 13 bases between. Germline lookup yields CDR1 SQVTM and CDR2 ANQGSEA. The CDR3 sequence is CSVTQGRAEAFF. CDR3 DNA: TGCAGCGTTACGCAGGGGCGCGCTGAAGCTTTCTTT.

This chain joins TRBV10-2 and TRBJ2-3; 13 bases line up with TRBD2. Germline V CDR1 and CDR2: WSHSY, SAAADI. Trimming removed 6 bases from V and 6 bases from J; junction bases left unmatched: 9. The CDR3 covers 16 residues. The CDR3 nucleotides read TGCGCCAGCAGGTTGGGACTAGCGGGGACGGGGGATACGCAGTATTTT. It codes for CASRLGLAGTGDTQYF.

The genes are TRBV6-5 and TRBJ1-5; 8 bases map to TRBD1. Germline V gene lookup returns CDR1 MNHEY and CDR2 SVGAGI. The length of the CDR3 is 14 residues. Unmatched junction bases numbered 6, after V lost 6 bases and J lost 5 bases. The CDR3 DNA sequence: TGTGCCAGCAGCGCTACGGACAGGGATCAGCCCCAGCATTTT. This encodes CASSATDRDQPQHF.

The CDR3 sequence: CASSQDWRGGGELFF. CDR3 nucleotide sequence: TGTGCCAGCAGCCAAGATTGGCGGGGGGGCGGGGAGCTGTTTTTT. The rearrangement joins TRBV4-2 to TRBJ2-2; 9 nucleotides align to TRBD2. Germline V gene data show CDR1 as LGHNA and CDR2 as YNFKEQ. After removal of 0 bases from V and 7 bases from J, the junction contained 3 bases not matched to a gene. CDR3 length: 15 amino acids.

The chain carries TRBV18 and TRBJ1-4; weak D call: TRBD1 (6 bases). Looked up from germline, CDR1 is KGHSH and CDR2 is LQKENI. V was clipped by 5 bases and J by 3 bases, with 13 bases between them. CDR3 length: 15 residues. The CDR3 loop reads CASSLIQGPNEKLFF. CDR3 nucleotides: TGTGCCAGCTCATTAATACAGGGACCTAATGAAAAACTGTTTTTT.

The rearrangement links TRBV5-1 to TRBJ2-1; maybe TRBD2 (7 bases). From germline, CDR1 is SGHRS and CDR2 YFSETQ. V lost 0 bases to trimming and J lost 7 bases, with 20 bases between them. The CDR3 length is 17 residues. CDR3 DNA: TGCGCCAGCAGCTTGGGGGGGCGGGGGCCCCCCGTAAATGAGCAGTTCTTC. Translation gives CASSLGGRGPPVNEQFF. Complete variable domain (other parts from reference TRBV5-1 and TRBJ2-1): KAGVTQTPRYLIKTRGQQVTLSCSPISGHRSVSWYQQTPGQGLQFLFEYFSETQRNKGNFPGRFSGRQFSNSRSEMNVSTLELGDSALYLCASSLGGRGPPVNEQFFGPGTRLTVL.

The J gene is TRBJ2-7, the V gene TRBV12-5; D is possibly TRBD1 (6 bases). V lost 3 bases, J lost 2 bases, and 17 bases lay in between. The CDR3 totals 16 residues. CDR1 and CDR2 from the germline V gene are LGHNT and FRNRAP. CDR3 bases: TGTGCTAGTGGTTTAGCTCAAGGGGGACCAACCTACGAGCAGTACTTC. Its protein product is CASGLAQGGPTYEQYF. The whole variable domain, remainder taken from reference TRBV12-5 and TRBJ2-7, is DARVTQTPRHKVTEMGQEVTMRCQPILGHNTVFWYRQTMMQGLELLAYFRNRAPLDDSGMPKDRFSAEMPDATLATLKIQPSEPRDSAVYFCASGLAQGGPTYEQYFGPGTRLTVT.

This chain joins TRBV11-1 and TRBJ1-2, with 8 bases identical to TRBD1. The CDR3 runs to 13 residues. The germline V gene has CDR1 SGHAT and CDR2 FQDESV (reference sequence). V lost 6 bases, J lost 8 bases, and 8 bases stayed unmatched. CDR3 loop: CASRSDREDGYTF. For the CDR3, the DNA is TGTGCCAGCAGATCGGACAGGGAAGACGGCTACACCTTC.

Comments on this clone: Different DNA sequences within this sample yield the same CDR3. This chain joins TRBV9 and TRBJ2-5; possibly TRBD2 for D (5 bases). CDR1 and CDR2 (germline): SGDLS, YYNGEE. The V gene lost 0 bases and the J gene lost 4 bases, with 10 bases spanning the gap. The CDR3 runs 14 residues. The CDR3 protein is CASSVGLAGETQYF. The CDR3 nucleotides read TGTGCCAGCAGCGTAGGGCTAGCCGGAGAGACCCAGTACTTC. The entire variable domain, with the rest obtained from reference TRBV9 and TRBJ2-5, is as follows: DSGVTQTPKHLITATGQRVTLRCSPRSGDLSVYWYQQSLDQGLQFLIQYYNGEERAKGNILERFSAQQFPDLHSELNLSSLELGDSALYFCASSVGLAGETQYFGPGTRLLVL.